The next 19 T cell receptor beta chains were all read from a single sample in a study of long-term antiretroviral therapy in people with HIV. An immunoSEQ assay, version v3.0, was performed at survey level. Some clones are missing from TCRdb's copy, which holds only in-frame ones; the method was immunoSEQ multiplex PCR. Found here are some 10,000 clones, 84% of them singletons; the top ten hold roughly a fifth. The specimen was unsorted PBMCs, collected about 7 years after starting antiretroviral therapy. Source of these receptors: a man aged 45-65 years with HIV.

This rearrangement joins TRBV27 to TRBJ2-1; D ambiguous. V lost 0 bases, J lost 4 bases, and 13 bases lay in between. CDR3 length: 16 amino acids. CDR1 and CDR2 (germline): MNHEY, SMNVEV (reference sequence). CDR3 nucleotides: TGTGCCAGCAGTTTATCGGGCGGAATTTTATACAATGAGCAGTTCTTC. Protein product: CASSLSGGILYNEQFF.

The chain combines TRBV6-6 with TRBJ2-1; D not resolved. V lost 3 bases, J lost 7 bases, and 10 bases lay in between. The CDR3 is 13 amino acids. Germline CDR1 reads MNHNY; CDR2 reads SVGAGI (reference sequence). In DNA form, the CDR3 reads TGTGCCAGCAGTTATGGCTCCGGGAATGAGCAGTTCTTC. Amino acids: CASSYGSGNEQFF.

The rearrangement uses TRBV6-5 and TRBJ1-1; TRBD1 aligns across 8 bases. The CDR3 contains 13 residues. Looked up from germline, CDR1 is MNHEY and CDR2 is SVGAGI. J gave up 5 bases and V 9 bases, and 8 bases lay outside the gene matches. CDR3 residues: CASKTGGVTEAFF. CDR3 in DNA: TGTGCCAGTAAAACAGGGGGGGTAACTGAAGCTTTCTTT.

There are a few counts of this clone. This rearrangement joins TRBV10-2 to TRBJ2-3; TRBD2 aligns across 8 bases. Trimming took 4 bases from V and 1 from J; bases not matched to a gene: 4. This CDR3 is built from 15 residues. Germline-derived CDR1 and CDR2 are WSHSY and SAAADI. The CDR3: CASSGRSGGTDTQYF. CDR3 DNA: TGCGCCAGCAGTGGTCGTAGCGGGGGCACAGATACGCAGTATTTT.

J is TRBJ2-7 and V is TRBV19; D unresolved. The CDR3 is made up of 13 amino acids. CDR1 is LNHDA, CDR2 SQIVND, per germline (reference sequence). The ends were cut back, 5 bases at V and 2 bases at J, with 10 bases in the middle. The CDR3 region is CASSFGDPYEQYF. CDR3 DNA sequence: TGTGCCAGTAGTTTTGGAGACCCCTACGAGCAGTACTTC.

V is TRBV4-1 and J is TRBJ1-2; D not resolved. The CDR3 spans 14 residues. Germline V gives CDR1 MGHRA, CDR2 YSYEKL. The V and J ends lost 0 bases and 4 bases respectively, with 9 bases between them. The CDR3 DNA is TGCGCCAGCAGCCAAGAGGGAATTGGCTATGGCTACACCTTC. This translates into CASSQEGIGYGYTF.

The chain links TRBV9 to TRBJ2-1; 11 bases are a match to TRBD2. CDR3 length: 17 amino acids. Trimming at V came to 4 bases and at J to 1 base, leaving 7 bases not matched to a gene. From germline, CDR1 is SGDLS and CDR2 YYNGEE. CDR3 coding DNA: TGTGCCAGCAGCCCCCGACTAGCGGGGCTTTCCTACAATGAGCAGTTCTTC. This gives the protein CASSPRLAGLSYNEQFF.

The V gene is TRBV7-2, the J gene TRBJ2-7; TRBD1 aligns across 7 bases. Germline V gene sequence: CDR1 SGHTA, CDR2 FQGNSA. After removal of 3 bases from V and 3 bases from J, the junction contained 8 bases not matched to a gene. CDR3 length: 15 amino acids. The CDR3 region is CASSFYLGTDYEQYF. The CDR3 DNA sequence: TGTGCCAGCAGCTTCTACCTCGGGACAGACTACGAGCAGTACTTC.

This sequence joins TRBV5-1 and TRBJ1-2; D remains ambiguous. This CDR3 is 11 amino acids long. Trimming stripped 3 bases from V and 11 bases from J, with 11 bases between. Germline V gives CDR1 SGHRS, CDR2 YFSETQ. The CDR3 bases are TGCGCCAGCAGCTCGGACGGAGGGTACACCTTC. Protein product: CASSSDGGYTF.

CDR3 nucleotide sequence: TGTGCCAGCAGTTTCTCGGGGGAGACATTTAACACTGAAGCTTTCTTT. Protein: CASSFSGETFNTEAFF. The chain couples TRBV6-5 to TRBJ1-1; possibly TRBD1 for D (5 bases). CDR3 length: 16 amino acids. Trimming took off 4 bases at V and 2 bases at J, with 17 bases between the two ends. Germline CDR1 MNHEY, CDR2 SVGAGI.

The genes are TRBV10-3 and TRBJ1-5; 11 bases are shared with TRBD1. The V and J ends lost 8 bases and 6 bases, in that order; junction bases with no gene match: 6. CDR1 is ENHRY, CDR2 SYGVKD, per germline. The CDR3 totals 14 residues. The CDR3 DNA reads TGTGCCATCTGGACAGGGGGCATGGGTCAGCCCCAGCATTTT. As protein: CAIWTGGMGQPQHF.

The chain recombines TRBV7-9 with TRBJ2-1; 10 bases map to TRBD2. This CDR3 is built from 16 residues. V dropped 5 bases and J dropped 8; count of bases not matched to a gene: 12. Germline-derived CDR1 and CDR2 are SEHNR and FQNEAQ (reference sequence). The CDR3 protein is CASSPGLAIIQDEQFF. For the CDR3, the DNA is TGTGCCAGCAGCCCGGGACTAGCGATAATACAAGATGAGCAGTTCTTC.

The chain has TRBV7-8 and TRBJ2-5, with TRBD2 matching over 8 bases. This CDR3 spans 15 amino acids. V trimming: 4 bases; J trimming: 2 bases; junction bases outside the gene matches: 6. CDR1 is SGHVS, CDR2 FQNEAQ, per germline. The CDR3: CASSSQAGGQETQYF. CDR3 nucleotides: TGTGCCAGCAGCTCTCAGGCGGGGGGACAAGAGACCCAGTACTTC.

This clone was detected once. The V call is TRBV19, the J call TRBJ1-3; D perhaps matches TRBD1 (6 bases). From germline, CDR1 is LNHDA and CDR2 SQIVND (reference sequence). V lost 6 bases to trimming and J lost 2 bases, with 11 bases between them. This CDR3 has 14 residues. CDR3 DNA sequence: TGTGCCAGTAGGCTAACAGGGACTGGAAACACCATATATTTT. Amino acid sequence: CASRLTGTGNTIYF.

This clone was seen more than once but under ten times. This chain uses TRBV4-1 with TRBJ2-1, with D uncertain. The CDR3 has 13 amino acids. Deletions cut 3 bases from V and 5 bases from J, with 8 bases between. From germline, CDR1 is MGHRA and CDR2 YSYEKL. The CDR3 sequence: CASSHISDNEQFF. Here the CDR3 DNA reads TGCGCCAGCAGCCATATCTCGGACAATGAGCAGTTCTTC.

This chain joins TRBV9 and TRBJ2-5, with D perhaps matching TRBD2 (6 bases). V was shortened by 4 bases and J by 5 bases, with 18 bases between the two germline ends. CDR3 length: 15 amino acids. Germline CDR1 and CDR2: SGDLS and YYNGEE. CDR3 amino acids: CASSPSGFAGETQYF. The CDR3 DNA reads TGTGCCAGCAGCCCCTCCGGGTTCGCGGGGGAGACCCAGTACTTC. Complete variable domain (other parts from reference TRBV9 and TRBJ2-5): DSGVTQTPKHLITATGQRVTLRCSPRSGDLSVYWYQQSLDQGLQFLIQYYNGEERAKGNILERFSAQQFPDLHSELNLSSLELGDSALYFCASSPSGFAGETQYFGPGTRLLVL.

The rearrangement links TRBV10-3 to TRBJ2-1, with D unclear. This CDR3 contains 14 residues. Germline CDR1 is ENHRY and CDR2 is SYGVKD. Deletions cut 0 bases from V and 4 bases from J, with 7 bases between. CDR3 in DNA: TGTGCCATCAGTGAGTCGGGTTCGTACAATGAGCAGTTCTTC. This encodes CAISESGSYNEQFF.

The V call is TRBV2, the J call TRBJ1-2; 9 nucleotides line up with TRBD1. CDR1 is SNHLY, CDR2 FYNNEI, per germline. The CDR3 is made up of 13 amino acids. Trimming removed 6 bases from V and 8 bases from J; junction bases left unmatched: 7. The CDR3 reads CASREWTGDGYTF. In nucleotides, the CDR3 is TGTGCCAGCAGGGAATGGACAGGGGACGGCTACACCTTC. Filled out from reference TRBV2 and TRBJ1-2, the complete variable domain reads EPEVTQTPSHQVTQMGQEVILRCVPISNHLYFYWYRQILGQKVEFLVSFYNNEISEKSEIFDDQFSVERPDGSNFTLKIRSTKLEDSAMYFCASREWTGDGYTFGSGTRLTVV.

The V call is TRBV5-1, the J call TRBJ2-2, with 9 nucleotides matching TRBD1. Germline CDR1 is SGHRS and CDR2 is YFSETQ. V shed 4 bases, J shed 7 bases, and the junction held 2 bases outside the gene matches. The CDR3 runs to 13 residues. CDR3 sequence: CASSQGQGGELFF. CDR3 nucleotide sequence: TGCGCCAGCAGCCAGGGACAGGGCGGGGAGCTGTTTTTT.